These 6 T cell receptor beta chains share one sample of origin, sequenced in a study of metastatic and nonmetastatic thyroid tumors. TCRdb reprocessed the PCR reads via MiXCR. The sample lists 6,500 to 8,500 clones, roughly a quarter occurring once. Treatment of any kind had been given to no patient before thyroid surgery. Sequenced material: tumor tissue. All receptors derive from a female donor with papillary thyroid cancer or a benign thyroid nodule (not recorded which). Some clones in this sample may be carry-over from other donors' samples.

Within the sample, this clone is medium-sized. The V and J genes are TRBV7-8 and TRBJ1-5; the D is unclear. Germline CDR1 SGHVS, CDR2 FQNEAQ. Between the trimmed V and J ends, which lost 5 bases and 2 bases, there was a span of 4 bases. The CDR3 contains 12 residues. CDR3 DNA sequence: TGTGCCAGCAGCGACCGCAATCAGCCCCAGCATTTT. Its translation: CASSDRNQPQHF.

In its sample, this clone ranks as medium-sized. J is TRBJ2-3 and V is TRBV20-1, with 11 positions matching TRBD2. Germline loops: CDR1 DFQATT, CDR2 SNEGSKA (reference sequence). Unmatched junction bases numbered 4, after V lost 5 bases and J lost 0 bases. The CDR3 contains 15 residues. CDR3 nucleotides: TGCAGTGCTGCTAGCGGGAGGCTCAGCACAGATACGCAGTATTTT. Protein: CSAASGRLSTDTQYF.

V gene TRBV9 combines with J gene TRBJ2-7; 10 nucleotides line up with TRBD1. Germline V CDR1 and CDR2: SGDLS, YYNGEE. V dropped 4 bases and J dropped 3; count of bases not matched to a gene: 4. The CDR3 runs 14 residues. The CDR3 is CASSPRTGGYEQYF. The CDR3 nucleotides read TGTGCCAGCAGCCCACGGACAGGGGGCTACGAGCAGTACTTC.

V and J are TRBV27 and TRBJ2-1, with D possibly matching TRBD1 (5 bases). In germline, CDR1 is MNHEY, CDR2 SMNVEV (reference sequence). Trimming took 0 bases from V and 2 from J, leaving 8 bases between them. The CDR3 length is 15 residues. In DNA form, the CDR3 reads TGTGCCAGCAGTTTATCAGTAGGGGCCTACAATGAGCAGTTCTTC. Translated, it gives CASSLSVGAYNEQFF.

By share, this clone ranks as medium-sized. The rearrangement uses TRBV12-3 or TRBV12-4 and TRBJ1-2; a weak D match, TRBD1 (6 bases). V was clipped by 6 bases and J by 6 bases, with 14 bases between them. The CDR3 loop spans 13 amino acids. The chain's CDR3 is CASSYRTVDGYTF. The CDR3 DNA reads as TGTGCCAGCAGCTACCGGACAGTGGATGGCTACACCTTC.

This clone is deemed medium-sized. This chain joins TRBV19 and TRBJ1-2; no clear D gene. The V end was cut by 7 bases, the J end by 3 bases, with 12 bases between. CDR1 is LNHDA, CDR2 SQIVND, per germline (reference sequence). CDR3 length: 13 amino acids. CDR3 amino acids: CASTKSADYGYTF. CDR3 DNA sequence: TGTGCCAGTACGAAATCAGCGGACTATGGCTACACCTTC.